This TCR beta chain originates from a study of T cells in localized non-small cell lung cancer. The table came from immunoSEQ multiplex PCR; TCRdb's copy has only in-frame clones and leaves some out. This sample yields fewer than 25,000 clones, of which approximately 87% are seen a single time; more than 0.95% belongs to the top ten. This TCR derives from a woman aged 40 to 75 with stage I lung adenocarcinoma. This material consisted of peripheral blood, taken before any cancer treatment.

The DNA for the CDR3 is TGTGCCAGCAGTTTCTCCTCCCGGGGCGTCCGGACTGAAGCTTTCTTT. The encoded protein is CASSFSSRGVRTEAFF. This chain joins TRBV28 and TRBJ1-1; D possibly corresponds to TRBD1 (5 bases). Germline V gene sequence: CDR1 MDHEN, CDR2 SYDVKM. Trimming removed 3 bases from V and 5 bases from J, with 19 bases in between. CDR3 length: 16 amino acids.